These T cell receptor beta chains were read from a single sample in a study of shared clonotypes between healthy human individuals. Data came from immunoSEQ multiplex PCR; TCRdb stores just in-frame clones and leaves some out. The table records under 1 million clones, roughly 92% of them present only once. Material: naive CD8+ T cells sorted from blood. These TCRs come from a man under 40 in good health. CDR3s leave out the opening cysteine and the closing phenylalanine or tryptophan.

>TRBV23-1|TRBJ2-2
ASSQSGCTGELF
>TRBV7-9|TRBJ2-1
ASRGPENEQF
>TRBV9|TRBJ2-3
ASSVGRGYTDTQY
>TRBV7-6|TRBJ2-1
ASSLEQGVIYEQF
>TRBV10-3|TRBJ1-5
AISEMSQGANQPQH
>TRBV27|TRBJ1-1
ASGGTGTPEAF
>TRBV28|TRBJ2-3
ASSRPMSGVPRGTDTQY
>TRBV12-5|TRBJ2-1
ASRSGTSMLDEQF
>TRBV9|TRBJ2-1
ASSPRLAGSYNEQF
>TRBV7-8|TRBJ1-5
ASSLGVRTGSNQPQH
>TRBV27|TRBJ1-4
ASSKRTQNNEKLF
>TRBV11-2|TRBJ2-5
ASSPDWLGEPRETQY
>TRBV6-1|TRBJ2-7
ALGTSGLYEQY
>TRBV7-6|TRBJ2-3
ASSPPMTGPSTDTQY
>TRBV5-1|TRBJ2-7
ASHDRGTTYEQY
>TRBV25-1|TRBJ1-5
ASSWTGDNQPQH
>TRBV9|TRBJ2-1
ASSEEARLAGVGGKEQF
>TRBV28|TRBJ2-7
ASSWLARGEQY
>TRBV27|TRBJ2-2
ASSLQGYAGELF
>TRBV7-2|TRBJ2-7
ASSLNRDFSYEQY
>TRBV9|TRBJ1-3
ASSAGTGQGTGNTIY
>TRBV7-7|TRBJ2-1
ASSSDASSYNEQF
>TRBV11-1|TRBJ2-1
ASSFTGTSGLNEQF
>TRBV13|TRBJ2-7
ASSPRQGWYEQY
>TRBV13|TRBJ2-7
ASSLASAYEQY
>TRBV5-6|TRBJ2-7
ASSLPSGSVRDEQY
>TRBV18|TRBJ2-3
ASSPPTTGATDTQY
>TRBV5-1|TRBJ2-5
ASSLINTGYQETQY
>TRBV11-2|TRBJ2-1
ASSLGPRYNEQF
>TRBV14|TRBJ2-3
ASSQESVGPSTDTQY
>TRBV6-5|TRBJ1-1
ASSPTGDTEAF
>TRBV9|TRBJ2-1
ASSVTSPTEQF
>TRBV19|TRBJ2-7
ASSGTNSPAYEQY
>TRBV6-5|TRBJ1-2
ASSYRGFYGYT
>TRBV7-9|TRBJ2-5
ASSLETGAWETQY
>TRBV4-1|TRBJ2-5
ASSPSRDSQETQY
>TRBV6-5|TRBJ1-1
ASTAGGPEAF
>TRBV6-5|TRBJ2-1
ASSLDSDEQF
>TRBV7-3|TRBJ2-3
ASSLRLAGGITDTQY
>TRBV5-6|TRBJ1-4
ASRSTGNEKLF
>TRBV28|TRBJ2-7
ASSPTASEQY
>TRBV1|TRBJ1-4
TREQATNEKLF
>TRBV7-6|TRBJ2-7
ASSPTGVAGDYEQY
>TRBV9|TRBJ1-4
ASSPGEELF
>TRBV7-9|TRBJ1-5
ASSLAQANQPQH
>TRBV6-5|TRBJ2-7
ASSYYGGSEQY
>TRBV5-6|TRBJ2-7
ASSRSARGPQLPSYEQY
>TRBV7-9|TRBJ1-1
ASSPGSTEAF
>TRBV28|TRBJ2-1
ASRPPSSVAGPYNEQF
>TRBV9|TRBJ1-2
ASSAPGQGHIGYT
>TRBV27|TRBJ2-4
ASSLSWASGRVAKNIQY
>TRBV7-9|TRBJ1-2
ASSQADANYGYT
>TRBV28|TRBJ2-1
ASSPGQGVYNEQF
>TRBV5-1|TRBJ2-7
ASSFGRAYEQY
>TRBV5-4|TRBJ2-1
ASSLAEDNEQF
>TRBV5-5|TRBJ2-7
ASSFESSYEQY